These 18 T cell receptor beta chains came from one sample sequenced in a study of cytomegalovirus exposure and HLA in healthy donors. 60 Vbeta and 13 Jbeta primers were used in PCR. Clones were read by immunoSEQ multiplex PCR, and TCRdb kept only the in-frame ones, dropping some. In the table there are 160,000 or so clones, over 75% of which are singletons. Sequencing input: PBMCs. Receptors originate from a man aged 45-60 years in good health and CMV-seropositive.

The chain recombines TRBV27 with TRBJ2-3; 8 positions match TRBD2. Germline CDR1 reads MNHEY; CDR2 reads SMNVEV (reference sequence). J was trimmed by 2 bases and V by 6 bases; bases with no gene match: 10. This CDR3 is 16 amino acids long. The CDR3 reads CASRLAGHRFTDTQYF. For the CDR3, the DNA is TGTGCCAGCAGGCTAGCGGGCCACCGATTCACAGATACGCAGTATTTT.

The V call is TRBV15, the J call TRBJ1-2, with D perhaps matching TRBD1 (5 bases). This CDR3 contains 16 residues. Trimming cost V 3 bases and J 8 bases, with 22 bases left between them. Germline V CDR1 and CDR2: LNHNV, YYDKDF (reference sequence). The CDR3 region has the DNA TGTGCCACCAGCAGCGCTCTGCGGGACTACCCGGGGGGCTACACCTTC. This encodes CATSSALRDYPGGYTF.

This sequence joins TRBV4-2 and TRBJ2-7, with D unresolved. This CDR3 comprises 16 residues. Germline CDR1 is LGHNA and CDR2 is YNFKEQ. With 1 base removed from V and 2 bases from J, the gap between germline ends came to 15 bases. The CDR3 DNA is TGTGCCAGCAGCCAAGGAGCAGAGACACCTACCTACGAGCAGTACTTC. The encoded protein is CASSQGAETPTYEQYF.

The CDR3: CASRASSLKNTEAFF. CDR3 nucleotides: TGTGCCAGCAGGGCCTCCAGTTTAAAGAACACTGAAGCTTTCTTT. The chain combines TRBV5-6 with TRBJ1-1; D not resolved. The CDR3 has 15 residues. Trimming took 5 bases from V and 1 from J, leaving 15 bases between them. The germline V gene encodes CDR1 SGHDT and CDR2 YYEEEE.

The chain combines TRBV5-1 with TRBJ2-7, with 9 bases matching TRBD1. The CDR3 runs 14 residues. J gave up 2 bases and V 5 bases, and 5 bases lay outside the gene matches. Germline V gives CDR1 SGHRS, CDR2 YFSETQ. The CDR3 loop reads CASSPGTGTYEQYF. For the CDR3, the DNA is TGCGCCAGCAGTCCCGGGACAGGGACCTACGAGCAGTACTTC.

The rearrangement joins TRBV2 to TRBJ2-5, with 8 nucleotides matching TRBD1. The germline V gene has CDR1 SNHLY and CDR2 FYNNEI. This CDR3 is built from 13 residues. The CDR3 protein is CASGQARGETQYF. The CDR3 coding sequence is TGTGCGTCGGGACAGGCGCGTGGGGAGACCCAGTACTTC.

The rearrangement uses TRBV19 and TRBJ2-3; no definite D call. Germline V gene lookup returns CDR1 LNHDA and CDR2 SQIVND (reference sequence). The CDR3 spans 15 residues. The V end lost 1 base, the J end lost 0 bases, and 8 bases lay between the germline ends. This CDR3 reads CASSIGSISTDTQYF. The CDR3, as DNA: TGTGCCAGTAGTATAGGGTCTATTAGCACAGATACGCAGTATTTT.

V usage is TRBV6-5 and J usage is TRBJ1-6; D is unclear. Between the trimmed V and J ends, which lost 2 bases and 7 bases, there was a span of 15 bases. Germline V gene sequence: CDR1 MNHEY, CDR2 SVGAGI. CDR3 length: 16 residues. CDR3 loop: CASSYRNSNPNSPLHF. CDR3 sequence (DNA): TGTGCCAGCAGTTACCGAAACTCCAATCCAAATTCACCCCTCCACTTT.

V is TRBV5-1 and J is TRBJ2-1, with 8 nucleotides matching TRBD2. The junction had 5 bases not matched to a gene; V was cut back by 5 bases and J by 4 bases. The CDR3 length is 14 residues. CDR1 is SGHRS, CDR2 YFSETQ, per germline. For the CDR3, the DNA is TGCGCCAGCAGTCCGACTAGCGATTACAATGAGCAGTTCTTC. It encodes CASSPTSDYNEQFF.

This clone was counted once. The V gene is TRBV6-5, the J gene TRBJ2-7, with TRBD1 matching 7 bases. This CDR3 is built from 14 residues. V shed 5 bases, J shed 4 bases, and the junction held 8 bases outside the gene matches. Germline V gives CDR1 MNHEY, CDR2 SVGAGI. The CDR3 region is CASSLDRVRYEQYF. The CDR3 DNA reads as TGTGCCAGCAGTCTCGACAGGGTACGGTACGAGCAGTACTTC.

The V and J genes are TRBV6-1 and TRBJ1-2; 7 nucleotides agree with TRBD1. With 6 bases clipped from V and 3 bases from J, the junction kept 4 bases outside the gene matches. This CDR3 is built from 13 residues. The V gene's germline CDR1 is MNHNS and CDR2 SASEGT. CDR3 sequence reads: CASRSGTDYGYTF. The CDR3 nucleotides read TGTGCCAGCAGGTCCGGGACAGACTATGGCTACACCTTC.

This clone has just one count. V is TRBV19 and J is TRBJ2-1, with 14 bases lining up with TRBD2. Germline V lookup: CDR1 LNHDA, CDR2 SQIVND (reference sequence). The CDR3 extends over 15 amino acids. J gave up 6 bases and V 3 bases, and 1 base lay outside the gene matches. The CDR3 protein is CASSMTSGRANEQFF. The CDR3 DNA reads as TGTGCCAGTAGTATGACTAGCGGGAGGGCCAATGAGCAGTTCTTC.

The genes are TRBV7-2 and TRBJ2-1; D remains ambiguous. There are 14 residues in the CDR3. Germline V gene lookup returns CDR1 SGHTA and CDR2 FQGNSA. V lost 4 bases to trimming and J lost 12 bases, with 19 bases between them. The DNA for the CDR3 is TGTGCCAGCAGCTCTCCTTATTCTCGAAGCTTGCAGTTCTTC. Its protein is CASSSPYSRSLQFF.

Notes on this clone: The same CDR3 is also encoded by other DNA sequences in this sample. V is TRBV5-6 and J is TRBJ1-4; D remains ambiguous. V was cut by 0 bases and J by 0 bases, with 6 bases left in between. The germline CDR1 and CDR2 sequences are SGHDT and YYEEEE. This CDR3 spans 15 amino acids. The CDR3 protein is CASSLGQATNEKLFF. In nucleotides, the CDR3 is TGTGCCAGCAGCTTGGGACAAGCAACTAATGAAAAACTGTTTTTT.

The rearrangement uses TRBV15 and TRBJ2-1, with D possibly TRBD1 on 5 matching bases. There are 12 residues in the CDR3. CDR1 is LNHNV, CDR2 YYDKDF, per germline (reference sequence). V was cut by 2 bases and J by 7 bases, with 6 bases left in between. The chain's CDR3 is CATSRQGNEQFF. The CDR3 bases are TGTGCCACCAGCAGACAGGGTAATGAGCAGTTCTTC.

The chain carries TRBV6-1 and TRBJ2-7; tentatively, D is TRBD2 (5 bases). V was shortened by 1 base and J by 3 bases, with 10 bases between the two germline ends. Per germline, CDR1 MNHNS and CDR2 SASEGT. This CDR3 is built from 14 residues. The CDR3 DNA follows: TGTGCCAGCAGTGAAGGGCCAGCGGTCTACGAGCAGTACTTC. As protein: CASSEGPAVYEQYF.

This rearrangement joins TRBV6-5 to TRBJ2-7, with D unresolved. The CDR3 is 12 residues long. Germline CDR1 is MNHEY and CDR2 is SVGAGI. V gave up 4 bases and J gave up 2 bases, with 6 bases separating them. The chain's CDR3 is CASSSVAYEQYF. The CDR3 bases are TGTGCCAGCAGTTCAGTGGCCTACGAGCAGTACTTC.

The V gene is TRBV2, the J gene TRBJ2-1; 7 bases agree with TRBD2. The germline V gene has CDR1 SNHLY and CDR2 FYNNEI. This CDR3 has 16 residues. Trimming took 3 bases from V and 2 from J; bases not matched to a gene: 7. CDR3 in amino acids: CASSDRWRETYNEQFF. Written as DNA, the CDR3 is TGTGCCAGCAGTGATCGGTGGCGGGAGACCTACAATGAGCAGTTCTTC.